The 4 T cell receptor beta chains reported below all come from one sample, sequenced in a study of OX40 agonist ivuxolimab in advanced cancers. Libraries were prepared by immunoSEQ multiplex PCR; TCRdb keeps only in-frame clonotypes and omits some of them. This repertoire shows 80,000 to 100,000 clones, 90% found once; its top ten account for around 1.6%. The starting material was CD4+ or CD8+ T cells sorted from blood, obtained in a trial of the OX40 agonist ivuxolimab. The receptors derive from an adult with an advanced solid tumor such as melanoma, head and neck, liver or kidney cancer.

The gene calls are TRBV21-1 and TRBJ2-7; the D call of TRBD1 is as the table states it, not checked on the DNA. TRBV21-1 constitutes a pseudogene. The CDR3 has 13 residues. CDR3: CASTRGETYEQYF. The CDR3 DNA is TGTGCCAGCACCAGGGGGGAGACCTACGAGCAGTACTTC.

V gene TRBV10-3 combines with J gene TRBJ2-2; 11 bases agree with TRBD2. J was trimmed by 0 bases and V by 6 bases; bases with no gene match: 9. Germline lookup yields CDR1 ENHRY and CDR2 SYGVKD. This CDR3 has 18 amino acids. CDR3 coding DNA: TGTGCCATCAGGAGTACATCGGGACTAGCGGCGAACACCGGGGAGCTGTTTTTT. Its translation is CAIRSTSGLAANTGELFF.

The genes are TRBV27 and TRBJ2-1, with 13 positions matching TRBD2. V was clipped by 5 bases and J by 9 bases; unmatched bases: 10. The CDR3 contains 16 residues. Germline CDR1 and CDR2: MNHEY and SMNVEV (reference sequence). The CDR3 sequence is CASSATGTSGTAEQFF. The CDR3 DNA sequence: TGTGCCAGCAGTGCGACCGGGACTAGCGGGACGGCTGAGCAGTTCTTC.

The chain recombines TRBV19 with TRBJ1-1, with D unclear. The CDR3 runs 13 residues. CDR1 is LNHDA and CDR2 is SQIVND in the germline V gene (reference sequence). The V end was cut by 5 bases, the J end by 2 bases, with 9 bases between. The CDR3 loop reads CASSYTENTEAFF. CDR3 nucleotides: TGTGCCAGTAGTTATACAGAAAACACTGAAGCTTTCTTT.